This TCR beta chain comes out of a study of blood T cell repertoires in COVID-19. Overall study: The United States, Italy and Spain supplied acute and convalescent COVID-19 samples.

V shed 0 bases, J shed 2 bases, and the junction held 7 bases outside the gene matches. The V gene's germline CDR1 is SNHLY and CDR2 FYNNEI. The CDR3 contains 17 residues. Clones were sequenced by immunoSEQ multiplex PCR, and TCRdb holds only the in-frame ones, with some missing. The profile shows 15,000 or so clones, 88% of them singletons. This receptor was identified in a human donor in a cohort sampled during active COVID-19. The V call is TRBV2, the J call TRBJ2-5; 9 bases map to TRBD2. What was sequenced was peripheral blood. CDR3 in amino acids: CASSEALWLAGQETQYF. The CDR3 region has the DNA TGTGCCAGCAGTGAAGCGCTTTGGCTAGCGGGGCAAGAGACCCAGTACTTC.